Listed here are 25 T cell receptor beta chains from one sample, sequenced in a study of OX40 agonist ivuxolimab in advanced cancers. Data came from immunoSEQ multiplex PCR; TCRdb stores just in-frame clones and leaves some out. The table has tens of thousands of clones, roughly nine tenths seen once. Sample: CD4+ or CD8+ T cells sorted from blood, taken in a trial of the OX40 agonist ivuxolimab. The receptors come from an adult with an advanced solid tumor such as melanoma, head and neck, liver or kidney cancer.

CDR3 nucleotide sequence: TGTGCCAGCAGAGGACCGGGACTAGCGTATGTTGGTACGCAGTATTTT. Translating gives CASRGPGLAYVGTQYF. V is TRBV2 and J is TRBJ2-3; 10 nucleotides agree with TRBD2. J was trimmed by 8 bases and V by 6 bases; bases with no gene match: 14. Germline V gene lookup returns CDR1 SNHLY and CDR2 FYNNEI. CDR3 length: 16 amino acids.

The chain uses TRBV5-8 and TRBJ2-3; the match to TRBD2 covers 10 bases. This CDR3 region has 16 residues. Germline V gives CDR1 SGHTS, CDR2 YDEGEE. Losses at the gene ends were 4 bases for V and 8 bases for J; bases not matched to a gene: 13. The CDR3 loop is CASSQGLAADLGTQYF. In DNA, the CDR3 is TGTGCCAGCAGCCAAGGACTAGCGGCAGATTTGGGTACGCAGTATTTT.

The chain has TRBV7-2 and TRBJ2-3; D not certain. The CDR3 length is 13 residues. The germline gives CDR1 SGHTA, CDR2 FQGNSA. Trimming removed 5 bases from V and 2 bases from J, with 8 bases in between. The CDR3 region is CASSPPPTDTQYF. The CDR3 DNA follows: TGTGCCAGCAGCCCTCCTCCCACAGATACGCAGTATTTT.

The chain employs TRBV27 and TRBJ2-7, with a tentative D call TRBD1 (5 bases). Germline V lookup: CDR1 MNHEY, CDR2 SMNVEV (reference sequence). Trimming took off 2 bases at V and 2 bases at J, with 13 bases between the two ends. CDR3 length: 15 residues. Here the CDR3 DNA reads TGTGCCAGCAGTTTACAGGGTTCCCCCCCCTACGAGCAGTACTTC. This translates into CASSLQGSPPYEQYF.

V and J are TRBV6-5 and TRBJ2-7; D unresolved. The CDR3 contains 10 residues. Germline V gene sequence: CDR1 MNHEY, CDR2 SVGAGI. V dropped 8 bases and J dropped 13 bases, with 15 bases sitting between them. The CDR3 is CASEDRLLYF. CDR3 coding DNA: TGTGCCAGCGAGGACCGTCTTTTATACTTC.

This clone was recorded only once. This sequence joins TRBV10-1 and TRBJ2-3, with D unresolved. CDR3 length: 12 amino acids. Germline CDR1 reads WNHNN; CDR2 reads SYGVQD (reference sequence). The germline V and J ends were trimmed by 4 bases and 3 bases, with 5 bases remaining between them. CDR3 loop: CASSGQTDTQYF. The CDR3 region has the DNA TGCGCCAGCAGTGGACAAACAGATACGCAGTATTTT.

The gene calls are TRBV2 and TRBJ1-5; no clear D. The V gene's germline CDR1 is SNHLY and CDR2 FYNNEI. V was trimmed by 1 base and J by 1 base, leaving 8 bases between them. The CDR3 loop spans 15 amino acids. The CDR3 DNA reads TGTGCCAGCAGTGAAGTATGGGTAAGCAATCAGCCCCAGCATTTT. This encodes CASSEVWVSNQPQHF.

The chain employs TRBV2 and TRBJ2-7, with a weak D call TRBD1 (5 bases). Germline V lookup: CDR1 SNHLY, CDR2 FYNNEI. Between the trimmed V and J ends, which lost 4 bases and 3 bases, there was a span of 13 bases. This CDR3 comprises 14 residues. The CDR3 DNA sequence: TGTGCCAGCAGTGGGCAGGGAAAGAGCTACGAGCAGTACTTC. It yields the protein CASSGQGKSYEQYF.

J is TRBJ2-1 and V is TRBV9; the D gene is possibly TRBD2 (6 bases). The V end was cut by 0 bases, the J end by 3 bases, with 13 bases between. Germline-derived CDR1 and CDR2 are SGDLS and YYNGEE. The CDR3 sequence is 16 residues long. The CDR3 loop is CASSVGLTSFYNEQFF. In nucleotides, the CDR3 is TGTGCCAGCAGCGTAGGATTAACTAGCTTCTACAATGAGCAGTTCTTC.

The chain employs TRBV11-2 and TRBJ2-2; a possible D gene is TRBD2 (6 bases). CDR1 is SGHAT and CDR2 is FQNNGV in the germline V gene. The CDR3 is 16 amino acids. V lost 4 bases and J lost 0, with 12 bases in between. CDR3 bases: TGTGCCAGCAGCTCCCAAGCGGGTTCGAACACCGGGGAGCTGTTTTTT. Its translation is CASSSQAGSNTGELFF. Together with reference TRBV11-2 and TRBJ2-2, the CDR3 gives the full variable domain: EAGVAQSPRYKIIEKRQSVAFWCNPISGHATLYWYQQILGQGPKLLIQFQNNGVVDDSQLPKDRFSAERLKGVDSTLKIQPAKLEDSAVYLCASSSQAGSNTGELFFGEGSRLTVL.

This chain links TRBV30 with TRBJ1-3, with D perhaps TRBD1 (5 bases). V lost 0 bases, J lost 4 bases, and 13 bases lay in between. The CDR3 runs 15 residues. Germline CDR1 reads GTSNPN; CDR2 reads SVGIG (reference sequence). The CDR3 region has the DNA TGTGCCTGGAGTGTACGAAGGGGATTAGGAAACACCATATATTTT. Protein sequence: CAWSVRRGLGNTIYF.

This chain connects TRBV7-7 to TRBJ2-7; TRBD1 agrees at 7 bases. The germline V gene encodes CDR1 SSHAT and CDR2 FNYEAQ (reference sequence). The ends lost 5 bases at V and 1 base at J; junction bases unmatched: 5. The CDR3 length is 14 residues. CDR3 residues: CASSPDRISYEQYF. CDR3 nucleotide sequence: TGTGCCAGCAGCCCGGACAGGATTTCCTACGAGCAGTACTTC.

This clone was seen only once. The chain is built from TRBV2 and TRBJ2-7; 9 bases map to TRBD2. Germline lookup yields CDR1 SNHLY and CDR2 FYNNEI. V was pared by 2 bases and J by 5 bases, with 7 bases of the junction left unmatched. The CDR3 is 15 amino acids. CDR3 coding DNA: TGTGCCAGCAGTGAATCGCTAGCGGGATTAAACGAGCAGTACTTC. Protein product: CASSESLAGLNEQYF.

This sequence joins TRBV19 and TRBJ1-2; weak D call: TRBD1 (6 bases). The CDR3 consists of 16 residues. V was trimmed by 1 base and J by 0 bases, leaving 12 bases between them. The V gene's germline CDR1 is LNHDA and CDR2 SQIVND (reference sequence). The CDR3: CASSIAGTQSNYGYTF. The CDR3 nucleotides read TGTGCCAGTAGTATAGCCGGGACACAATCTAACTATGGCTACACCTTC. The full variable domain, in which reference TRBV19 and TRBJ1-2 provide the parts outside the CDR3, is DGGITQSPKYLFRKEGQNVTLSCEQNLNHDAMYWYRQDPGQGLRLIYYSQIVNDFQKGDIAEGYSVSREKKESFPLTVTSAQKNPTAFYLCASSIAGTQSNYGYTFGSGTRLTVV.

The chain employs TRBV6-5 and TRBJ1-1; 10 positions agree with TRBD1. V shed 0 bases, J shed 5 bases, and the junction held 3 bases outside the gene matches. Germline CDR1 is MNHEY and CDR2 is SVGAGI. The CDR3 has 15 amino acids. The CDR3 DNA sequence: TGTGCCAGCAGTTACTCTGACAGGGGGCTAACTGAAGCTTTCTTT. It codes for CASSYSDRGLTEAFF.

The V and J genes are TRBV6-5 and TRBJ1-5; 7 bases are shared with TRBD1. Germline V lookup: CDR1 MNHEY, CDR2 SVGAGI. The CDR3 extends over 14 amino acids. Trimming removed 2 bases from V and 5 bases from J; junction bases left unmatched: 3. Here the CDR3 reads CASSYRQGYQPQHF. CDR3 bases: TGTGCCAGCAGTTACAGACAGGGATATCAGCCCCAGCATTTT.

This chain links TRBV11-2 with TRBJ2-1, with 8 bases fitting TRBD2. J lost 5 bases, V lost 5 bases, and 11 bases had no gene match. The CDR3 has 16 amino acids. In germline, CDR1 is SGHAT, CDR2 FQNNGV. Here the CDR3 DNA reads TGTGCCAGCAGCATCCAAGCGGGAGCACGGGACAATGAGCAGTTCTTC. Its translation is CASSIQAGARDNEQFF. Full variable domain (rest looked up from reference TRBV11-2 and TRBJ2-1): EAGVAQSPRYKIIEKRQSVAFWCNPISGHATLYWYQQILGQGPKLLIQFQNNGVVDDSQLPKDRFSAERLKGVDSTLKIQPAKLEDSAVYLCASSIQAGARDNEQFFGPGTRLTVL.

The V call is TRBV10-3, the J call TRBJ1-2; perhaps TRBD1 as D (6 bases). The germline gives CDR1 ENHRY, CDR2 SYGVKD. V was pared by 5 bases and J by 8 bases, with 12 bases between. The CDR3 is 12 amino acids. CDR3 protein: CAISRQDLGYTF. DNA of the CDR3: TGTGCCATCAGTCGACAGGACTTGGGCTACACCTTC.

This chain links TRBV27 with TRBJ2-4; 7 bases agree with TRBD1. Germline V CDR1 and CDR2: MNHEY, SMNVEV (reference sequence). The ends lost 5 bases at V and 6 bases at J; junction bases unmatched: 7. CDR3 size: 14 residues. The CDR3 DNA reads as TGTGCCAGCAGTACGACAGGGCCGGGAAACATTCAGTACTTC. This translates into CASSTTGPGNIQYF.

The CDR3 nucleotides are TGTGCCATCAGTGACCGGGACCTCGGGACCCAGTACTTC. Translating gives CAISDRDLGTQYF. V is TRBV10-3 and J is TRBJ2-5; either TRBD1 or TRBD2 may supply D (5 bases each). Trimming pared 3 bases from V and 7 bases from J, leaving 12 bases between. Germline lookup yields CDR1 ENHRY and CDR2 SYGVKD. The CDR3 spans 13 residues.

This rearrangement joins TRBV19 to TRBJ1-2, with D uncertain. The V end was cut by 7 bases, the J end by 1 base, with 16 bases between. CDR3 length: 15 amino acids. Germline CDR1 reads LNHDA; CDR2 reads SQIVND (reference sequence). Written as DNA, the CDR3 is TGTGCCAGTATAGGTATGGGAGGCCGTAACTATGGCTACACCTTC. Its translation is CASIGMGGRNYGYTF.

This chain's CDR3 is CASSRGYYGYTF. CDR3 nucleotides: TGTGCCAGTTCGCGGGGATACTATGGCTACACCTTC. This chain uses TRBV9 with TRBJ1-2, with D uncertain. Trimming left V 8 bases short and J 3 bases short, with 11 bases between. CDR1 SGDLS and CDR2 YYNGEE come from the germline V gene. This CDR3 is 12 amino acids long.

This sequence joins TRBV19 and TRBJ2-5; 7 nucleotides line up with TRBD1. This CDR3 comprises 13 residues. The germline V gene has CDR1 LNHDA and CDR2 SQIVND (reference sequence). The J segment lost 9 bases and the V segment lost 7 bases, leaving 11 bases of the junction unmatched. In DNA form, the CDR3 reads TGTGCCAGTAAAGGGAGAGTTGGACAGGCCCAGTACTTC. It translates to CASKGRVGQAQYF.

V gene TRBV6-6 combines with J gene TRBJ1-4, with 7 bases aligning to TRBD1. In germline, CDR1 is MNHNY, CDR2 SVGAGI (reference sequence). This CDR3 comprises 14 residues. J lost 8 bases, V lost 6 bases, and 9 bases had no gene match. CDR3 DNA: TGTGCCAGCAGGCTACAGGGGTCTGGCGAAAAACTGTTTTTT. Translating gives CASRLQGSGEKLFF.

The chain is built from TRBV7-6 and TRBJ2-1; perhaps TRBD2 as D (5 bases). V was cut by 5 bases and J by 5 bases, with 10 bases left in between. Germline loops: CDR1 SGHVS, CDR2 FNYEAQ. The CDR3 extends over 13 amino acids. DNA of the CDR3: TGTGCCAGCAGCCTCGGGATGGACAATGAGCAGTTCTTC. Its protein is CASSLGMDNEQFF.